The rows below give T cell receptor beta chains drawn from one sample of a study of cytomegalovirus exposure and HLA in healthy donors. Sequenced by immunoSEQ multiplex PCR; TCRdb stores in-frame clones only, minus some. The sample consists of roughly 200,000 clones, about four fifths of them appearing once. What was sequenced was PBMCs. These receptors were obtained from a woman between 18 and 29 years old in good health and CMV-seronegative. Each CDR3 is given with its conserved first and last residue. The order of the fields is CDR3 protein, V gene, clone size. Not every row has a clone size; where given, it reads once, few, many or a size class.

cdr3_aa: CASSSSPGGDPVLTF; v_call: TRBV7-9; clone_size: -
cdr3_aa: CAINIGTGTTYNEQFF; v_call: TRBV10-3; clone_size: once
cdr3_aa: CASSPRRGGRAFPPTDTQYF; v_call: TRBV9; clone_size: -
cdr3_aa: CASSSPSGEKLFF; v_call: TRBV28; clone_size: -
cdr3_aa: CASTFQGSTEAFF; v_call: TRBV11-2; clone_size: -
cdr3_aa: CASSRGLAGGQPPYNEQFF; v_call: TRBV19; clone_size: once
cdr3_aa: CASSLKGADTGELFF; v_call: TRBV5-5; clone_size: once
cdr3_aa: CSSSSQLAGSYEQYF; v_call: TRBV7-9; clone_size: -
cdr3_aa: CASSSKNLGEQYF; v_call: TRBV5-4; clone_size: -
cdr3_aa: CAWSSVNQPQHF; v_call: TRBV30; clone_size: -
cdr3_aa: CASSYSVQGIHNEQFF; v_call: TRBV6-6; clone_size: -
cdr3_aa: CASSVGTSGSHEQFF; v_call: TRBV9; clone_size: -